This is a list of T cell receptor beta chains from one sample in a study of cytomegalovirus exposure and HLA in healthy donors. Here immunoSEQ multiplex PCR was the method, and the copy in TCRdb shows in-frame clones only, minus some. The sample includes roughly 130,000 clones, about 80% of them seen just once. The sample comprised PBMCs. The receptors shown here come from a human donor in good health. Each CDR3 is given with its conserved first and last residue. D genes are given only for firm matches. Part of the rows lack a size; the others show once, few, many or a class for expanded clones.

size	D	V	J	CDR3	DNA
.	.	TRBV28	TRBJ1-3	CASSFTLPGGGNTIYF	TGTGCCAGCAGTTTTACTCTCCCGGGGGGAGGAAACACCATATATTTT
.	.	TRBV7-3	TRBJ2-3	CASSLTFEGNTQYF	TGTGCCAGCAGCTTAACGTTTGAGGGAAATACGCAGTATTTT
.	TRBD1	TRBV7-9	TRBJ1-6	CASSKGTGGFSPLHF	TGTGCCAGCAGCAAAGGGACAGGGGGATTTTCACCCCTCCACTTT
.	TRBD1	TRBV11-2	TRBJ1-1	CASSRGLSNTEAFF	TGTGCCAGCAGCAGGGGGCTGTCGAACACTGAAGCTTTCTTT
.	.	TRBV9	TRBJ1-1	CASSGGRYNSEAFF	TGTGCCAGCAGCGGGGGGCGCTATAACTCTGAAGCTTTCTTT
.	.	TRBV7-9	TRBJ2-5	CASSFYGGAETQYF	TGTGCCAGCAGCTTCTATGGGGGCGCGGAGACCCAGTACTTC
.	.	TRBV9	TRBJ2-1	CASSEGVNEQFF	TGTGCCAGCAGCGAAGGGGTTAATGAGCAGTTCTTC
.	.	TRBV28	TRBJ2-5	CASRYRNQETQYF	TGTGCCAGCCGGTACAGGAACCAAGAGACCCAGTACTTC
.	.	TRBV7-9	TRBJ1-5	CASSQTDSNQPQHF	TGTGCCAGCAGCCAGACAGATAGCAATCAGCCCCAGCATTTT
.	.	TRBV5-1	TRBJ2-1	CASSFLPTEYSYNEQFF	TGCGCCAGCAGCTTCCTACCTACAGAGTACTCCTACAATGAGCAGTTCTTC
.	.	TRBV4-2	TRBJ1-1	CASSREGQQEEAFF	TGTGCCAGCAGCCGAGAAGGACAGCAAGAAGAAGCTTTCTTT
.	.	TRBV29-1	TRBJ2-4	CSVAVGARGNIQYF	TGCAGCGTTGCCGTGGGCGCCAGGGGAAACATTCAGTACTTC
.	TRBD1	TRBV6-6	TRBJ2-5	CASSWTGVETQYF	TGTGCCAGCAGCTGGACAGGGGTAGAGACCCAGTACTTC
.	.	TRBV28	TRBJ1-2	CASSSPLHYYGYTF	TGTGCCAGCAGTTCTCCCCTCCACTACTATGGCTACACCTTC
.	.	TRBV5-6	TRBJ2-3	CASSWGSGHITDTQYF	TGTGCCAGCAGCTGGGGATCGGGACATATCACAGATACGCAGTATTTT
.	TRBD2	TRBV19	TRBJ2-1	CASSRGDTAGGNEQFF	TGTGCCAGTAGTAGAGGGGATACAGCGGGGGGCAATGAGCAGTTCTTC
.	TRBD2	TRBV6-5	TRBJ2-5	CASSPTSGQETQYF	TGTGCCAGCAGCCCGACTAGCGGACAAGAGACCCAGTACTTC
.	TRBD2	TRBV6-1	TRBJ2-1	CASSESGLAGGLYNEQFF	TGTGCCAGCAGTGAATCGGGACTAGCGGGGGGGCTATACAATGAGCAGTTCTTC
.	TRBD1	TRBV5-6	TRBJ1-6	CASTTGTGLSPLHF	TGTGCCAGCACTACCGGGACAGGGCTTTCACCCCTCCACTTT
.	TRBD1	TRBV5-1	TRBJ1-5	CASSLEPGQGYQPQHF	TGCGCCAGCAGCTTGGAACCGGGACAGGGGTATCAGCCCCAGCATTTT
few	.	TRBV4-2	TRBJ1-1	CASSQDPQLRTEAFF	TGTGCCAGCAGCCAAGATCCACAGCTGCGCACTGAAGCTTTCTTT
.	TRBD1	TRBV6-1	TRBJ1-2	CASSGGGTGGIANYGYTF	TGTGCCAGCAGTGGAGGCGGGACAGGGGGCATTGCGAACTATGGCTACACCTTC
.	TRBD1	TRBV6-5	TRBJ1-2	CASSYSGAGGQGYTF	TGTGCCAGCAGTTACTCGGGGGCAGGGGGTCAGGGCTACACCTTC
.	.	TRBV4-1	TRBJ1-1	CASSPGFRQATEAFF	TGCGCCAGCAGCCCCGGTTTTCGGCAGGCCACTGAAGCTTTCTTT
.	.	TRBV27	TRBJ1-1	CASSFRDRLEAFF	TGTGCCAGCAGTTTTCGTGACCGCCTGGAGGCTTTCTTT
.	.	TRBV2	TRBJ1-6	CASIKGAFSSYNSPLHF	TGTGCCAGCATCAAAGGGGCCTTTAGCTCCTATAATTCACCCCTCCACTTT
.	.	TRBV9	TRBJ1-5	CASSVGQNNQPQHF	TGTGCCAGCAGCGTAGGACAGAATAATCAGCCCCAGCATTTT
few	.	TRBV7-7	TRBJ2-7	CASSLMEGPYEQYF	TGTGCCAGCAGCTTAATGGAGGGCCCCTACGAGCAGTACTTC
.	TRBD1	TRBV9	TRBJ1-2	CASSVPRDRVMDGYTF	TGTGCCAGCAGCGTACCCCGGGACAGGGTGATGGATGGCTACACCTTC
.	.	TRBV4-1	TRBJ2-3	CASSQTASTSDTQYF	TGCGCCAGCAGCCAAACCGCGTCTACCTCAGATACGCAGTATTTT
.	.	TRBV5-1	TRBJ2-5	CASSLEPIAYETQYF	TGCGCCAGCAGCTTAGAACCCATAGCATATGAGACCCAGTACTTC
once	.	TRBV7-9	TRBJ2-1	CASSLGDNEQFF	TGTGCCAGCAGCTTAGGAGACAATGAGCAGTTCTTC
.	TRBD1	TRBV5-1	TRBJ2-5	CASSPNPGTGGKETQYF	TGCGCCAGCAGCCCGAATCCCGGGACAGGGGGAAAGGAGACCCAGTACTTC
.	.	TRBV6-1	TRBJ2-2	CASSQPTGGTGELFF	TGTGCCAGCAGTCAACCGACAGGAGGCACCGGGGAGCTGTTTTTT
.	.	TRBV25-1	TRBJ1-2	CASTARANYGYTF	TGTGCCAGCACCGCCCGAGCTAACTATGGCTACACCTTC
.	.	TRBV19	TRBJ1-1	CASSMGHPNTEAFF	TGTGCCAGTAGTATGGGACACCCGAACACTGAAGCTTTCTTT
.	TRBD1	TRBV4-1	TRBJ2-3	CASSPRGTGGPDTQYF	TGCGCCAGCAGTCCAAGAGGGACAGGGGGCCCAGATACGCAGTATTTT
.	.	TRBV6-1	TRBJ1-5	CASSERGGDSNQPQHF	TGTGCCAGCAGCGAAAGGGGGGGGGATAGCAATCAGCCCCAGCATTTT
.	.	TRBV2	TRBJ1-1	CATIGGNTEAFF	TGTGCCACCATAGGGGGGAACACTGAAGCTTTCTTT
.	TRBD1	TRBV4-1	TRBJ1-1	CASSQGRGPGAFF	TGTGCCAGCAGCCAAGGGAGGGGGCCCGGGGCTTTCTTT
.	.	TRBV4-2	TRBJ1-4	CASSPLEGNEKLFF	TGTGCCAGCAGCCCTCTGGAGGGGAATGAAAAACTGTTTTTT
.	.	TRBV19	TRBJ2-1	CASRQVMSGNEQFF	TGTGCCAGTAGACAGGTAATGTCCGGGAATGAGCAGTTCTTC
.	.	TRBV5-1	TRBJ1-1	CASSEVGTEAFF	TGCGCCAGCAGTGAGGTGGGCACTGAAGCTTTCTTT
once	.	TRBV19	TRBJ2-2	CASSSSGELFF	TGTGCCAGTAGCTCCTCCGGGGAGCTGTTTTTT
few	.	TRBV6-1	TRBJ1-1	CASGGTTEAFF	TGTGCCAGCGGCGGGACCACTGAAGCTTTCTTT
.	.	TRBV19	TRBJ1-1	CASSIIGDWDTEAFF	TGTGCCAGTAGTATAATCGGGGACTGGGACACTGAAGCTTTCTTT
.	.	TRBV19	TRBJ1-2	CASSNSGGYYGYTF	TGTGCCAGTTCGAATAGCGGGGGTTACTATGGCTACACCTTC
once	TRBD2	TRBV2	TRBJ2-5	CASSGRGGRGETQYF	TGTGCCAGCAGTGGGCGGGGGGGCCGTGGAGAGACCCAGTACTTC
.	TRBD2	TRBV27	TRBJ2-6	CASSSGGILSGANVLTF	TGTGCCAGCAGTTCGGGAGGGATCCTCTCTGGGGCCAACGTCCTGACTTTC
.	.	TRBV7-9	TRBJ2-1	CASSALTGNEQFF	TGTGCCAGCAGCGCCTTGACCGGGAATGAGCAGTTCTTC
.	.	TRBV9	TRBJ1-3	CASSVGAGVSRSGNTIYF	TGTGCCAGCAGCGTAGGGGCAGGGGTGAGTCGCTCTGGAAACACCATATATTTT
once	.	TRBV5-5	TRBJ1-1	CASSLLENTEAFF	TGTGCCAGCAGCTTACTAGAGAACACTGAAGCTTTCTTT
few	TRBD1	TRBV5-6	TRBJ1-2	CASIPRDRGLGYTF	TGTGCCAGCATTCCCCGGGACAGGGGTTTAGGCTACACCTTC
once	.	TRBV28	TRBJ2-7	CASRLVTDSRYEQYF	TGTGCCAGCAGGCTAGTTACTGACTCCCGCTACGAGCAGTACTTC
once	.	TRBV12-2	TRBJ1-4	CASRLGGWVANEKLFF	TGTGCAAGTCGCTTAGGAGGGTGGGTTGCTAATGAAAAACTGTTTTTT